This TCR beta chain was retrieved from a study of human T cells and chemical hapten exposure. The overall study: Predominantly women, the patients had alopecia areata, totalis or universalis. Points from the study as a whole: DPC sensitization produced no change in TCRs with frequency above 1 in 1000.

For this clonotype: What it binds is not known.

Described time point: patch test 3, about 24 weeks after DPC sensitization. Specified treatment: therapeutic diphenylcyclopropenone sensitization with weekly scalp DPC. This CDR3 region has 14 residues. Germline loops: CDR1 LNHDA, CDR2 SQIVND (reference sequence). V lost 5 bases and J 2 bases, leaving 11 bases between the germline ends. TCRdb reprocessed the RACE reads via MiXCR and lists one record per CDR3 protein. The sample lists about 82,000 distinct CDR3 sequences, 13% occurring once. The J gene is TRBJ2-3, the V gene TRBV19; no reliable D call. The origin of this receptor is a woman between 45 and 60 years old with alopecia areata. Some clones in this sample may be carry-over from other donors' samples. Sequenced material: whole blood, taken in connection with sensitization to the hapten diphenylcyclopropenone (DPC). CDR3 DNA: TGTGCCAGTAGTCTCGGCCTCCACACAGATACGCAGTATTTT. Amino acids: CASSLGLHTDTQYF.